The rows below give T cell receptor beta chains drawn from one sample of a study of blood T cell repertoires in COVID-19. Assay: immunoSEQ multiplex PCR; the TCRdb copy retains only in-frame clones and omits some. The sample yields about 250,000 clones, about 90% seen once. Sample: peripheral blood. The receptors come from a man aged 18 to 30 with active or convalescent COVID-19. The conserved cysteine and the conserved F or W are not part of the CDR3 here. The order of the fields is J gene, V gene, clone size, CDR3 protein. Clone size, where shown, is once, few, many, or a class for clones that have expanded.

>TRBJ1-4|TRBV13|NA
ASSPRQLNEKLF
>TRBJ2-2|TRBV3-1/TRBV3-2|NA
ASSALAGVRTGELF
>TRBJ1-3|TRBV19|NA
ASSESISGNTIY
>TRBJ1-4|TRBV2|few
ASSFGTAHNEKLF
>TRBJ2-7|TRBV6-6|NA
ASSRDMNSYEQY
>TRBJ2-2|TRBV7-2|NA
ASSFLLAGGTGELF
>TRBJ1-1|TRBV7-2|NA
ASSLESGNTEAF
>TRBJ2-1|TRBV15|NA
ATSRRTSGTYEQF
>TRBJ1-5|TRBV6-5|NA
ASMDRGGSNQPQH
>TRBJ1-1|TRBV24-1|NA
ATSDYRDEAF
>TRBJ2-1|TRBV9|NA
ASSGSGGAGNEQF
>TRBJ2-7|TRBV9|NA
ASSFGQGLSYEQY
>TRBJ2-7|TRBV6-5|medium-sized
ASSSSAGDLYEQY
>TRBJ1-1|TRBV27|NA
ASSAFQGVNTEAF